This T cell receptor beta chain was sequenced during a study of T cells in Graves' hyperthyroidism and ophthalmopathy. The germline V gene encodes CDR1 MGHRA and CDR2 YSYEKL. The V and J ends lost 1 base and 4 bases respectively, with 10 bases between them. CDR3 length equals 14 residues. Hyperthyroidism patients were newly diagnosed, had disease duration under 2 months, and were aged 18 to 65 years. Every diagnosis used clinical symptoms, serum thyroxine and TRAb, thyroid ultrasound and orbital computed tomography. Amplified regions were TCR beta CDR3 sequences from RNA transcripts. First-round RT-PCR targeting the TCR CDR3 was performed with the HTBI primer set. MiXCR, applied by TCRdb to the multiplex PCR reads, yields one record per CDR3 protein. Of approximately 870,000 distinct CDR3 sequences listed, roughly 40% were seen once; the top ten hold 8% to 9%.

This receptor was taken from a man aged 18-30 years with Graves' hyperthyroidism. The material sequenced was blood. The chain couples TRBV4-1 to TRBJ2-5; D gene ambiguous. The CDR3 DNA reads TGCGCCAGCAGCCAAGTTTACACGGCAGAGACCCAGTACTTC. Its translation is CASSQVYTAETQYF.